A selection of T cell receptor beta chains follows, all from one sample in a study of T cells in Graves' hyperthyroidism and ophthalmopathy. TCRdb ran MiXCR on the multiplex PCR reads and lists one entry per CDR3 protein. Of more than 550,000 distinct CDR3 sequences in the sample, roughly 17% are singletons; the top ten hold around 15%. The sequenced sample consisted of blood. The receptors come from a man aged 45-65 years with Graves' hyperthyroidism. The CDR3 runs from the conserved cysteine through the conserved F or W. D genes are given only for firm matches. Clone size is stated in some rows and not others, as once, few, many or a class when expanded.

clone size: few
V gene: TRBV11-2
D gene: -
J gene: TRBJ1-1
CDR3 DNA: TGTGCCAGCAGCTTAGACACCCGGATACCTGAAGCTTTCTTT
CDR3 protein: CASSLDTRIPEAFF

clone size: few
V gene: TRBV19
D gene: -
J gene: TRBJ2-7
CDR3 DNA: TGTGCCAGTAGTATAACAGGAGATACCTACGAGCAGTACTTC
CDR3 protein: CASSITGDTYEQYF

clone size: many
V gene: TRBV20-1
D gene: -
J gene: TRBJ2-5
CDR3 DNA: TGCAGTTCTAGGTTCTTTCAAGAGACCCAGTACTTC
CDR3 protein: CSSRFFQETQYF

clone size: many
V gene: TRBV30
D gene: TRBD1
J gene: TRBJ2-2
CDR3 DNA: TGTGCCTGGAGCCCCGGACAGGGCCCCGGGGAGCTGTTTTTT
CDR3 protein: CAWSPGQGPGELFF

clone size: -
V gene: TRBV5-8
D gene: -
J gene: TRBJ1-4
CDR3 DNA: TGTGCCAGCAGCTTGGCGGTAGGGGCAACTAATGAAAAACTGTTTTTT
CDR3 protein: CASSLAVGATNEKLFF

clone size: -
V gene: TRBV7-8
D gene: -
J gene: TRBJ2-7
CDR3 DNA: TGTGCCAGCAGCTTAGGATCCCAGGGTCAGGAAGACGAGCAGTACTTC
CDR3 protein: CASSLGSQGQEDEQYF

clone size: -
V gene: TRBV3-1
D gene: -
J gene: TRBJ1-2
CDR3 DNA: TGTGCCAGCAGCCAAGATCCGATTAACTATGGCTACACCTTC
CDR3 protein: CASSQDPINYGYTF

clone size: -
V gene: TRBV9
D gene: TRBD1
J gene: TRBJ1-2
CDR3 DNA: TGTGCCAGCAGCGGACAGCCGGACAGGGGAATGGGCTACACCTTC
CDR3 protein: CASSGQPDRGMGYTF

clone size: many
V gene: TRBV29-1
D gene: -
J gene: TRBJ2-5
CDR3 DNA: TGCAGCGTTGAACTGGAGACCCAGTACTTC
CDR3 protein: CSVELETQYF

clone size: few
V gene: TRBV6-1
D gene: -
J gene: TRBJ1-2
CDR3 DNA: TGTGCCAGCAGTGAATTATCCCCAGACAACTATGGCTACACCTTC
CDR3 protein: CASSELSPDNYGYTF

clone size: many
V gene: TRBV27
D gene: -
J gene: TRBJ2-1
CDR3 DNA: TGTGCCAGCAGTTTACGGACTGTGGTCAATGAGCAGTTCTTC
CDR3 protein: CASSLRTVVNEQFF

clone size: -
V gene: TRBV9
D gene: -
J gene: TRBJ2-2
CDR3 DNA: TGTGCCAGCAGCGTAGACAGGACTTCGAACACCGGGGAGCTATTTTTT
CDR3 protein: CASSVDRTSNTGELFF

clone size: many
V gene: TRBV30
D gene: -
J gene: TRBJ1-1
CDR3 DNA: TGTGCCTGGAGTGCGTTCTCTGAAGCTTTCTTT
CDR3 protein: CAWSAFSEAFF

clone size: few
V gene: TRBV4-3
D gene: -
J gene: TRBJ2-1
CDR3 DNA: TGCGCCAGCAGCCAAGAAGGATCGGGTAATGAGCAGTTCTTC
CDR3 protein: CASSQEGSGNEQFF

clone size: few
V gene: TRBV7-2
D gene: -
J gene: TRBJ2-7
CDR3 DNA: TGTGCCAGCAGCCCCGGGGGACAGACTACCTACGAGCAGTACTTC
CDR3 protein: CASSPGGQTTYEQYF

clone size: many
V gene: TRBV14
D gene: -
J gene: TRBJ2-7
CDR3 DNA: TGTGCCAGCAGCCAAGACGCGAGCTACGAGCAGTACTTC
CDR3 protein: CASSQDASYEQYF

clone size: many
V gene: TRBV27
D gene: TRBD1
J gene: TRBJ1-1
CDR3 DNA: TGTGCCAGCAGTTCCGATCCGACAGGGGTGAACACTGAAGCTTTCTTT
CDR3 protein: CASSSDPTGVNTEAFF

clone size: many
V gene: TRBV20-1
D gene: -
J gene: TRBJ2-1
CDR3 DNA: TGCAGTGCTAGAGCTTGGTCCTACAATGAGCAGTTCTTC
CDR3 protein: CSARAWSYNEQFF

clone size: many
V gene: TRBV7-9
D gene: -
J gene: TRBJ2-7
CDR3 DNA: TGTGCCAGCAGCTTAGCGACGCGAACTTACGAGCAGTACTTC
CDR3 protein: CASSLATRTYEQYF

clone size: many
V gene: TRBV6-1
D gene: TRBD1
J gene: TRBJ1-5
CDR3 DNA: TGTGCCAGCAGATCACAGGGGTTCGGCAATCAGCCCCAGCATTTT
CDR3 protein: CASRSQGFGNQPQHF

clone size: -
V gene: TRBV28
D gene: -
J gene: TRBJ2-7
CDR3 DNA: TGTGCCATTCGAGGGACTCAGAGCTCCTACGAGCAGTACTTC
CDR3 protein: CAIRGTQSSYEQYF

clone size: many
V gene: TRBV2
D gene: -
J gene: TRBJ2-3
CDR3 DNA: TGTGCCAGCAGTGGTGACACGAACACAGATACGCAGTATTTT
CDR3 protein: CASSGDTNTDTQYF

clone size: many
V gene: TRBV28
D gene: -
J gene: TRBJ2-7
CDR3 DNA: TGTGCCAGCAGGGTAGCGCCATCCTACGAGCAGTACTTC
CDR3 protein: CASRVAPSYEQYF

clone size: -
V gene: TRBV19
D gene: TRBD2
J gene: TRBJ2-2
CDR3 DNA: TGTGCCAGTAGTGTGACTAGCGGGAGGGCAGGCACCGGGGAGCTGTTTTTT
CDR3 protein: CASSVTSGRAGTGELFF

clone size: -
V gene: TRBV6-1
D gene: TRBD2
J gene: TRBJ2-1
CDR3 DNA: TGTGCCAGCAGTCCACTAGCGGACTCCTCCTACAATGAGCAGTTCTTC
CDR3 protein: CASSPLADSSYNEQFF

clone size: -
V gene: TRBV6-1
D gene: -
J gene: TRBJ1-2
CDR3 DNA: TGTGCCAGCACCGAGGGCTTAGGTACAGTCTATGGCTACACCTTC
CDR3 protein: CASTEGLGTVYGYTF

clone size: -
V gene: TRBV5-1
D gene: -
J gene: TRBJ2-2
CDR3 DNA: TGCGCCAGCAGCTTGAGGTCTGTTTACACCGGGGAGCTGTTTTTT
CDR3 protein: CASSLRSVYTGELFF

clone size: few
V gene: TRBV5-1
D gene: TRBD1
J gene: TRBJ2-2
CDR3 DNA: TGCGCCAGCAGCTTCGGGGACAGGGACACCGGGGAGCTGTTTTTT
CDR3 protein: CASSFGDRDTGELFF

clone size: -
V gene: TRBV28
D gene: -
J gene: TRBJ1-1
CDR3 DNA: TGTGCCAGCAGTTTACTCACAGGGTGGGCTTTCTTT
CDR3 protein: CASSLLTGWAFF

clone size: many
V gene: TRBV6-1
D gene: TRBD1
J gene: TRBJ1-5
CDR3 DNA: TGTGCCTCCGTGGGACAGAAGAATCAGCCCCAGCATTTT
CDR3 protein: CASVGQKNQPQHF

clone size: many
V gene: TRBV20-1
D gene: -
J gene: TRBJ2-3
CDR3 DNA: TGCAGTGCTAGACCCACTACAGATACGCAGTATTTT
CDR3 protein: CSARPTTDTQYF

clone size: many
V gene: TRBV6-1
D gene: TRBD1
J gene: TRBJ1-2
CDR3 DNA: TGTGCCAGCAGTGGACAGGGGGTTTATGGCTACACCTTC
CDR3 protein: CASSGQGVYGYTF

clone size: -
V gene: TRBV12-3/TRBV12-4
D gene: TRBD1
J gene: TRBJ1-1
CDR3 DNA: TGTGCCAGCAGTCCGGACAGGGCGAGGACTGAAGCTTTCTTT
CDR3 protein: CASSPDRARTEAFF

clone size: -
V gene: TRBV5-1
D gene: -
J gene: TRBJ1-1
CDR3 DNA: TGCGCCAGCAGCTTGGCCGTTTTCACGGAAGCTTTCTTT
CDR3 protein: CASSLAVFTEAFF